The present T cell receptor (beta chain) was sequenced within a study of molecular identifiers for immune sequencing clone quantification. In preparing bulk TCR libraries, previously described methods and listed TCR primers were used. TCRdb reprocessed the PCR reads with MiXCR, giving one entry per CDR3 protein. Of just under 650,000 distinct CDR3 sequences in the sample, roughly 21% were seen once. This clonotype has only one observation. The antigen is unknown. Mismatch with germline at one junction end may stem from a read error. Study-level points and caveats: Clones above 20 RNA copies held over 98% of effector molecules, under 1% in naive cells. In cases of identical TCR molecules sharing a barcode, highly expanded clone sizes could be underestimated. One cell's worth of spiked Jurkat TCR RNA was reportedly detectable among about a million naive cells.

CDR1 is SGDLS, CDR2 YYNGEE, per germline. CDR3 length: 13 amino acids. The chain employs TRBV9 and TRBJ1-1, with D unclear. Source material: naive CD8+ T cells from blood, with Jurkat cell RNA spiked in. Stated subset: FACS-sorted CD8+CD4-CCR7+CD45RA+ naive T cells. The TCR originated in a human donor in good health. Some libraries in this study had Jurkat cell RNA spiked in. The CDR3 bases are TGTGCCAGCAGCGTAGGCGGGAACGCTGAAGCTTTCTTT. It is translated as CASSVGGNAEAFF.